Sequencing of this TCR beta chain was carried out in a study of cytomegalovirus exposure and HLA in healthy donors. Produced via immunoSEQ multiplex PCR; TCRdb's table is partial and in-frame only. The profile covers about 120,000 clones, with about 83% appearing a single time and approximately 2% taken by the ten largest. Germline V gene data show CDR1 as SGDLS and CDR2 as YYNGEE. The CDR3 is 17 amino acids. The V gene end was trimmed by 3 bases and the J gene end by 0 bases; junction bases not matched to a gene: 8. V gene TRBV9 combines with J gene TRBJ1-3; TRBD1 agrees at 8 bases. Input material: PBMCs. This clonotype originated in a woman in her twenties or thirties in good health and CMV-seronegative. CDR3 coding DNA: TGTGCCAGCAGCGATAGCCGGACAGGGAACTCTGGAAACACCATATATTTT. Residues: CASSDSRTGNSGNTIYF.